This T cell receptor (beta chain) originates from a study of blood T cell repertoires in COVID-19. Germline assignment: CDR1 MNHEY and CDR2 SVGAGI. V trimming: 6 bases; J trimming: 4 bases; junction bases outside the gene matches: 3. The CDR3 runs to 13 residues. Method: immunoSEQ multiplex PCR; TCRdb's copy keeps in-frame clones and lacks some. The sample lists about 38,000 clones; 84% were seen once. The TCR originated in a man between 60 and 75 years old with COVID-19, enrolled during active disease. The sequenced material came from peripheral blood. The chain carries TRBV6-5 and TRBJ1-5, with 7 bases lining up with TRBD1. Written as DNA, the CDR3 is TGTGCCAGCAGCCGGGACAGTAATCAGCCCCAGCATTTT. This encodes CASSRDSNQPQHF.